One TCR beta chain is described in this entry. Its specificity is not known. The PCR was carried out with 60 Vbeta primers and 13 Jbeta primers. Some clones are missing from TCRdb's copy, which holds only in-frame ones; the method was immunoSEQ multiplex PCR. This sample has 86,000 or so clones, with about 76% found just once. The data belong to a study of cytomegalovirus exposure and HLA in healthy donors. Background on the study: Earlier, 95 million to 140 million unique TCR beta sequences were recovered from about 200 million T cells by an analysis.

Study conclusions and caveats: Testing in vitro showed a few CMV-associated chains specific for CMV antigens. Later analysis reportedly placed an Asian-associated ancestry cluster below the roughly 700-donor mean in N-insertions. Later analysis associated a missense DCLRE1C variant with TCR beta V- and J-gene trimming.

This CDR3 is built from 14 residues. Deletions cut 6 bases from V and 4 bases from J, with 15 bases between. Germline CDR1 reads SGHTA; CDR2 reads FQGTGA. Sample: PBMCs. This TCR was recovered from a woman aged 40-49 years in good health and CMV-seropositive. The chain links TRBV7-3 to TRBJ1-1; D gene uncertain. CDR3 DNA: TGTGCCAGCAGTCCTATCGGGGAACGCACTGAAGCTTTCTTT. This sequence encodes CASSPIGERTEAFF.